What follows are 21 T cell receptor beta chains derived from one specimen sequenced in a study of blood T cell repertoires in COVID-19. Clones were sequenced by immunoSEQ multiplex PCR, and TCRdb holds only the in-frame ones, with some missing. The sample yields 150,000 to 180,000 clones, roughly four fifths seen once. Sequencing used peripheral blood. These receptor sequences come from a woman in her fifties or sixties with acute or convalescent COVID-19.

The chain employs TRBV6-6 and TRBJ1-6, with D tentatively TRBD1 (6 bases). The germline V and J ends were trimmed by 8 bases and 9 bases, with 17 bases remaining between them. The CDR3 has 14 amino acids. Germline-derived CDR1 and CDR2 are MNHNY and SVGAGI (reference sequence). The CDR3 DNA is TGTGCCAGCGGACGACAGGACCAAGGTTCACCCCTCCACTTT. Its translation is CASGRQDQGSPLHF.

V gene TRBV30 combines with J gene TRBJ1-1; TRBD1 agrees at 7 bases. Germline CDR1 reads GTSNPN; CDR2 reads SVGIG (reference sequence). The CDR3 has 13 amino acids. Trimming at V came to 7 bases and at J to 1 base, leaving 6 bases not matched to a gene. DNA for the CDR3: TGTGCCTTACAGGGACAGACGAACACTGAAGCTTTCTTT. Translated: CALQGQTNTEAFF.

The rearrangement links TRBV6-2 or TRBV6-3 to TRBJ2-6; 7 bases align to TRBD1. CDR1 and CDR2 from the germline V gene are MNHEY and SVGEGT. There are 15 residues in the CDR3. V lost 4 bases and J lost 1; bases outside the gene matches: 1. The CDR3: CASSLGQSGANVLTF. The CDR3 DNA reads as TGTGCCAGCAGTTTGGGACAGTCTGGGGCCAACGTCCTGACTTTC.

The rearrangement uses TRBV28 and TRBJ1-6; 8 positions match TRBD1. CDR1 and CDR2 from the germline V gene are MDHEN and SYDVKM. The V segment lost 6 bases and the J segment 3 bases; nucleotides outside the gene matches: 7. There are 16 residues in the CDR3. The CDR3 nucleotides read TGTGCCAGCAGCCCCCCCGGGACAGGCTATAATTCACCCCTCCACTTT. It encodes CASSPPGTGYNSPLHF.

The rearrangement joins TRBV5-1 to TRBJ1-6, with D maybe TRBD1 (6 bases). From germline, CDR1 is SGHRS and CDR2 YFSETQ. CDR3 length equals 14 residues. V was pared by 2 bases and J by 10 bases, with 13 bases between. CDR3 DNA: TGCGCCAGCAGCTTACAGGGAATAGAGTCACCCCTCCACTTT. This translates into CASSLQGIESPLHF.

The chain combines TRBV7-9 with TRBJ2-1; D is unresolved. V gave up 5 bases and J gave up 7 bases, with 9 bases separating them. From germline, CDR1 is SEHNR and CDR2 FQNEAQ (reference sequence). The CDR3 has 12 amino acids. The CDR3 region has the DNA TGTGCCAGCAGCACGCGTGTGAATGAGCAGTTCTTC. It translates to CASSTRVNEQFF.

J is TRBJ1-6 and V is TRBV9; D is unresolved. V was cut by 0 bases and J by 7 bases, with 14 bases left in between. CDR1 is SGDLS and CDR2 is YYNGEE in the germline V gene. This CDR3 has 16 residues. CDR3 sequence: CASSVERRGMNSPLHF. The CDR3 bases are TGTGCCAGCAGCGTAGAACGGAGAGGGATGAATTCACCCCTCCACTTT.

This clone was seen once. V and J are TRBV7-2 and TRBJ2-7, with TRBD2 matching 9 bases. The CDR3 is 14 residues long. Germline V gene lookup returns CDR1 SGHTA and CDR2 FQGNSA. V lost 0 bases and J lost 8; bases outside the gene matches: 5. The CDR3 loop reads CASSLALAGQKQYF. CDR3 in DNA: TGTGCCAGCAGCTTAGCTCTAGCGGGGCAAAAGCAGTACTTC.

This chain's CDR3 is CASTKEIGAGAFF. CDR3 DNA sequence: TGTGCCAGCACCAAAGAGATCGGGGCGGGGGCTTTCTTT. The V gene is TRBV6-5, the J gene TRBJ1-1; D possibly corresponds to TRBD1 (5 bases). In germline, CDR1 is MNHEY, CDR2 SVGAGI. The V gene lost 7 bases and the J gene lost 11 bases, with 20 bases spanning the gap. This CDR3 comprises 13 residues.

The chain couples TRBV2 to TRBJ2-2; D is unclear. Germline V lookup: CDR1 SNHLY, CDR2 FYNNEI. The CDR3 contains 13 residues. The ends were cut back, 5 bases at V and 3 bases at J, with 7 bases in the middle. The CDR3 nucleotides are TGTGCCAGCAGTCCACAAGACACCGGGGAGCTGTTTTTT. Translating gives CASSPQDTGELFF.

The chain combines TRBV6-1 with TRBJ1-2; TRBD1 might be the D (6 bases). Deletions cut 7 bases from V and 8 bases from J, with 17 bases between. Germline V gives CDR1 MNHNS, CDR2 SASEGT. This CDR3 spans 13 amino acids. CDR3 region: CASTQRGGNGYTF. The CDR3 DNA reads TGTGCCAGCACCCAACGGGGGGGCAACGGCTACACCTTC.

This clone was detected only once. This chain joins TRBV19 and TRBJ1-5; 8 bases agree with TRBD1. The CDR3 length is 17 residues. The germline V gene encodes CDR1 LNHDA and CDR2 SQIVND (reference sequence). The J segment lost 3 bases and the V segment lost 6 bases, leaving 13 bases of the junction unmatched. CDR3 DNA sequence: TGTGCCAGTAGCTCGACCCCAGACAGGGGATACAATCAGCCCCAGCATTTT. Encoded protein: CASSSTPDRGYNQPQHF. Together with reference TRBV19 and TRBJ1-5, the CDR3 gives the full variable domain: DGGITQSPKYLFRKEGQNVTLSCEQNLNHDAMYWYRQDPGQGLRLIYYSQIVNDFQKGDIAEGYSVSREKKESFPLTVTSAQKNPTAFYLCASSSTPDRGYNQPQHFGDGTRLSIL.

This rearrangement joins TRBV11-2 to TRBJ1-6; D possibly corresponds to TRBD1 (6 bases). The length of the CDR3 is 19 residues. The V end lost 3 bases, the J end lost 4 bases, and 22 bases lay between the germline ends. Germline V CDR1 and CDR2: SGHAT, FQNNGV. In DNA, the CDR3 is TGTGCCAGCAGCTTCTTGGGCAGGGGAGCCCAAGGGTATAATTCACCCCTCCACTTT. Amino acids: CASSFLGRGAQGYNSPLHF.

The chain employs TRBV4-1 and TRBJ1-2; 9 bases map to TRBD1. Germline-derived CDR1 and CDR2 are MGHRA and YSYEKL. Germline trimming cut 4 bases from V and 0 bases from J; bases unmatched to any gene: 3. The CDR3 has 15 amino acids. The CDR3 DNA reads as TGCGCCAGCAGCCCGGGACAGGGACCTAACTATGGCTACACCTTC. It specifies CASSPGQGPNYGYTF.

The CDR3 sequence: CASSLNFWDRGGYTF. As DNA, the CDR3 is TGTGCCAGCAGCTTGAATTTTTGGGACAGAGGCGGCTACACCTTC. The J gene is TRBJ1-2, the V gene TRBV11-2; 7 bases map to TRBD1. CDR3 length: 15 residues. Germline V gene data show CDR1 as SGHAT and CDR2 as FQNNGV. The ends lost 3 bases at V and 8 bases at J; junction bases unmatched: 12.

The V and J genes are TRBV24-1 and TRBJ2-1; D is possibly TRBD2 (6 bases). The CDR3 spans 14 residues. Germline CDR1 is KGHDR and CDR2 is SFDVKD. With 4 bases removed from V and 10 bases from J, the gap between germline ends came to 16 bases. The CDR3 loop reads CATSEGGSQGEQFF. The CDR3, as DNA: TGTGCCACCAGTGAGGGAGGTAGCCAAGGGGAGCAGTTCTTC.

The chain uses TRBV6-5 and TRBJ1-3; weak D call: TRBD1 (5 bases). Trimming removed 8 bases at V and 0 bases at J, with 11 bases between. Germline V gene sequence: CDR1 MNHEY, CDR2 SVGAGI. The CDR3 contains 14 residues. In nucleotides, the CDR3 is TGTGCCAGCCGCCAGGGCACCTCTGGAAACACCATATATTTT. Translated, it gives CASRQGTSGNTIYF.

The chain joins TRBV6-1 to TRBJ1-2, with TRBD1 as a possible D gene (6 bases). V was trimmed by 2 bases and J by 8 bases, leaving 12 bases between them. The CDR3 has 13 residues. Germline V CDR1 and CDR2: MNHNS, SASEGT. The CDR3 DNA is TGTGCCAGCAGTGAAACAGGGTATAGAGGCTACACCTTC. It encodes CASSETGYRGYTF.

The CDR3 is CASSDWGGAGANVLTF. The CDR3 DNA reads as TGTGCCAGCAGTGACTGGGGGGGGGCTGGGGCCAACGTCCTGACTTTC. The V gene is TRBV6-4, the J gene TRBJ2-6; 7 bases align to TRBD2. V trimming: 1 base; J trimming: 2 bases; junction bases outside the gene matches: 2. The germline CDR1 and CDR2 sequences are MRHNA and SNTAGT. This CDR3 has 16 residues.

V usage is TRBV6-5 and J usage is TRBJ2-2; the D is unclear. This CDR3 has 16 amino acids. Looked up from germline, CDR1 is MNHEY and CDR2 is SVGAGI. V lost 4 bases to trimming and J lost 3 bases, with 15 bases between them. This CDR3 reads CASSFTTESYTGELFF. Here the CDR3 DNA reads TGTGCCAGCAGTTTCACGACGGAGTCTTACACCGGGGAGCTGTTTTTT.

CDR3 sequence (DNA): TGTGCCAGCTCACCAATGTACGGTGAAAAACTGTTTTTT. Residues: CASSPMYGEKLFF. This chain connects TRBV18 to TRBJ1-4, with unresolved D. Between the trimmed V and J ends, which lost 2 bases and 7 bases, there was a span of 8 bases. This CDR3 is built from 13 residues. CDR1 KGHSH and CDR2 LQKENI come from the germline V gene.